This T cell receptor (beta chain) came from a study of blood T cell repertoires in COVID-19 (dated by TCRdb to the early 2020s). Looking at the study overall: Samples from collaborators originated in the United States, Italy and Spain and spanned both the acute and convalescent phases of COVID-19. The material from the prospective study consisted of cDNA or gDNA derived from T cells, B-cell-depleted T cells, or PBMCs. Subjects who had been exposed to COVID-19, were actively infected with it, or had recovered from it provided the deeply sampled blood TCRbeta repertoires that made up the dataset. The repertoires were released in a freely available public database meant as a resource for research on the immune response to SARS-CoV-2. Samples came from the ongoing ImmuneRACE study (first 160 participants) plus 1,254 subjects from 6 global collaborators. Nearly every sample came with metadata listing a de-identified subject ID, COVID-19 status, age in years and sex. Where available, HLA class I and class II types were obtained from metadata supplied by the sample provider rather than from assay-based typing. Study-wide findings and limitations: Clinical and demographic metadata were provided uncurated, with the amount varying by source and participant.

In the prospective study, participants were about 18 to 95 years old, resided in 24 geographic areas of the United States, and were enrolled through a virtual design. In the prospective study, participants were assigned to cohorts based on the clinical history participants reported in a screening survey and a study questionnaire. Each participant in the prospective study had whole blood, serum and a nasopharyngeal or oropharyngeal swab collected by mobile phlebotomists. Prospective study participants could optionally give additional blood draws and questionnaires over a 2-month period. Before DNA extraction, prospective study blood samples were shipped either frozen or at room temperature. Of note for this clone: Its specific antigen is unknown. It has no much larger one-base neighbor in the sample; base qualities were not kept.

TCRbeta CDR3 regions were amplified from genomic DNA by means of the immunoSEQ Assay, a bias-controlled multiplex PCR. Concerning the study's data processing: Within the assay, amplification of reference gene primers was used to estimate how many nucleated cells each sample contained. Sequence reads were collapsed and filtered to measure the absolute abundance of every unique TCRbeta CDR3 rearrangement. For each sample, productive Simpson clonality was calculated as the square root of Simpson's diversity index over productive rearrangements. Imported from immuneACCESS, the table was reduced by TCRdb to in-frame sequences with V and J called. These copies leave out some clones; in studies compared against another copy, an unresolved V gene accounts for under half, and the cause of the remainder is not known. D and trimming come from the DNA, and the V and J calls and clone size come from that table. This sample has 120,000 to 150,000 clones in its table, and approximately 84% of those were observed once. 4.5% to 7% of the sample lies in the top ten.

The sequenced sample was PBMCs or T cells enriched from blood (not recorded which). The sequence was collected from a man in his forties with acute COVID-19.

CDR3 region: CASSLGGGETQYF. At the DNA level, the sequence is TGTGCCAGCAGCTTGGGAGGGGGCGAGACCCAGTACTTC. The rearranged segments are TRBV5-6 and TRBJ2-5; TRBD1 fits 7 bases in the junction. CDR1 and CDR2, per the germline V gene, are SGHDT and YYEEEE. The CDR3 runs 13 residues from the cysteine to the phenylalanine. The kept DNA is CDR3 alone, 39 bases in frame from the first base. Relative to germline, V is missing 0 bases and J is missing 5 bases, with 1 base of the junction outside any gene match. Supplemented by the reference TRBV5-6 and TRBJ2-5 proteins around the CDR3, the complete variable domain is DAGVTQSPTHLIKTRGQQVTLRCSPKSGHDTVSWYQQALGQGPQFIFQYYEEEERQRGNFPDRFSGHQFPNYSSELNVNALLLGDSALYLCASSLGGGETQYFGPGTRLLVL.